The source of this T cell receptor (beta chain) is a study of cytotoxic CD8 clonotypes in ibrutinib-treated CLL. Method: immunoSEQ multiplex PCR; TCRdb's copy keeps in-frame clones and lacks some. This sample carries about 150,000 clones, roughly 76% of them seen once, and the ten largest clones take around 4.9%. The CDR3 runs to 15 residues. The trim removed 6 bases at V and 2 bases at J, leaving 8 bases unmatched. The V gene's germline CDR1 is SGHNT and CDR2 YENEEA. This clone was detected only once. The sample here was PBMCs, taken after 24 months of ibrutinib treatment. The gene calls are TRBV11-3 and TRBJ2-7; 9 bases are shared with TRBD1. The sequence was obtained from a human donor with chronic lymphocytic leukemia. Here the CDR3 reads CASSPGQGTTYEQYF. CDR3 in DNA: TGTGCCAGCAGTCCCGGACAGGGGACTACCTACGAGCAGTACTTC.